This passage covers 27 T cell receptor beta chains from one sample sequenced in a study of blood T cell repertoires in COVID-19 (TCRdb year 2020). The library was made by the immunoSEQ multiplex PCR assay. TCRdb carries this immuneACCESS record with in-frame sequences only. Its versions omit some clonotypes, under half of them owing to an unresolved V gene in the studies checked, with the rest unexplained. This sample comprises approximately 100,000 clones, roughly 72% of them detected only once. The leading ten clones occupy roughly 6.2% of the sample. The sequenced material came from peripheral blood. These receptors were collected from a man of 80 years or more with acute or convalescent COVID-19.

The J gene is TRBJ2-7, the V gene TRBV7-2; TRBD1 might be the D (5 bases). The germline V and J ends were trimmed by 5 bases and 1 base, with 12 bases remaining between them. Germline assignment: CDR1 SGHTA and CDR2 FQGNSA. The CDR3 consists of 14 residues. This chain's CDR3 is CASSGQGNSYEQYF. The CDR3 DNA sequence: TGTGCCAGCAGCGGACAAGGCAATTCCTACGAGCAGTACTTC. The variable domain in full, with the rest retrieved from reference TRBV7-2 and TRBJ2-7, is GAGVSQSPSNKVTEKGKDVELRCDPISGHTALYWYRQSLGQGLEFLIYFQGNSAPDKSGLPSDRFSAERTGGSVSTLTIQRTQQEDSAVYLCASSGQGNSYEQYFGPGTRLTVT.

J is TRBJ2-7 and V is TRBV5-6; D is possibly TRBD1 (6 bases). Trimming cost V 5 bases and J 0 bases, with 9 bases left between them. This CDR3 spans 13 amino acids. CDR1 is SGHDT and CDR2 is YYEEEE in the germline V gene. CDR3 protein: CASSRGSSYEQYF. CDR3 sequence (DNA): TGTGCCAGCAGTAGGGGGAGCTCCTACGAGCAGTACTTC.

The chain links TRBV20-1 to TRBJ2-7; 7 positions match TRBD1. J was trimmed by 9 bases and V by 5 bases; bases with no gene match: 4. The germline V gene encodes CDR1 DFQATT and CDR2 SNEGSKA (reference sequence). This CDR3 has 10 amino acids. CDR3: CSAHRGMQYF. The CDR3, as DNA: TGCAGTGCTCACAGGGGAATGCAGTACTTC.

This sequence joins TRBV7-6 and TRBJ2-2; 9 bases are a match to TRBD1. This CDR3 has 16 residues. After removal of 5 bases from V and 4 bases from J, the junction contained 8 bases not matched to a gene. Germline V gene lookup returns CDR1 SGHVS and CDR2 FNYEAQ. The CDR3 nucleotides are TGTGCCAGCAGCCCCACAGGGGGCGCGGGCACCGGGGAGCTGTTTTTT. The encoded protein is CASSPTGGAGTGELFF. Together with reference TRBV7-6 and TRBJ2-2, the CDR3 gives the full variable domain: GAGVSQSPRYKVTKRGQDVALRCDPISGHVSLYWYRQALGQGPEFLTYFNYEAQQDKSGLPNDRFSAERPEGSISTLTIQRTEQRDSAMYRCASSPTGGAGTGELFFGEGSRLTVL.

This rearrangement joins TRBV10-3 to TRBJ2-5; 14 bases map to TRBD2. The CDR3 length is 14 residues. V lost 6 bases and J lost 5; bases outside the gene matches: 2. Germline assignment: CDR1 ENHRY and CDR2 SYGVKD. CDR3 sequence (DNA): TGTGCCATCAGAGGGACTAGCGGGAGCGAGACCCAGTACTTC. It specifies CAIRGTSGSETQYF.

This chain's CDR3 is CASSLGRVDSPLHF. In DNA, the CDR3 is TGTGCCAGCAGCTTAGGCAGGGTTGACTCACCCCTCCACTTT. The genes are TRBV7-2 and TRBJ1-6; the D gene is possibly TRBD1 (5 bases). V lost 1 base and J lost 10, with 11 bases in between. This CDR3 is 14 amino acids long. Germline lookup yields CDR1 SGHTA and CDR2 FQGNSA.

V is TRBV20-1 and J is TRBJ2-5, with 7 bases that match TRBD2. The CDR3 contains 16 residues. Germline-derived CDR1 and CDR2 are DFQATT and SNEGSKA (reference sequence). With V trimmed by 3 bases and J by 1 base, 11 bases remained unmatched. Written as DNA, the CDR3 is TGCAGTGCTAGTCGTTCGGGAGGAGCCGGCCAAGAGACCCAGTACTTC. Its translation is CSASRSGGAGQETQYF.

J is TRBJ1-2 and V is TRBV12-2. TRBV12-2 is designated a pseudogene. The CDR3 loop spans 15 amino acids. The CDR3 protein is CASRLVGRTGGGYTF. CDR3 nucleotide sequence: TGTGCAAGTCGCTTAGTCGGTCGAACGGGGGGTGGCTACACCTTC.

CDR3 residues: CASSHNQGVNYGYTF. CDR3 DNA: TGTGCCAGCAGCCATAACCAGGGGGTTAACTATGGCTACACCTTC. The rearrangement links TRBV5-5 to TRBJ1-2; 7 bases are a match to TRBD1. The ends lost 4 bases at V and 1 base at J; junction bases unmatched: 7. Germline values: CDR1 SGHKS, CDR2 YYEKEE (reference sequence). The CDR3 covers 15 residues.

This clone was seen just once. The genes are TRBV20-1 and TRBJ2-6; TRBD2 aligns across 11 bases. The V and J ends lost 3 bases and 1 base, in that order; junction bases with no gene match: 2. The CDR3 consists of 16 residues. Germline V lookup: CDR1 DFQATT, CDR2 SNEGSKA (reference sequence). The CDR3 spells CSASASGRSGANVLTF. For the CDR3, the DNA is TGCAGTGCTAGTGCTAGCGGGAGGTCTGGGGCCAACGTCCTGACTTTC.

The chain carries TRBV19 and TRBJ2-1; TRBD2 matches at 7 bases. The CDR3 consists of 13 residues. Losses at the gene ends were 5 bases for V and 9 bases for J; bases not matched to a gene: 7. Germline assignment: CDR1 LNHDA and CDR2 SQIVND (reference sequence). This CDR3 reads CASSPAGVSEQFF. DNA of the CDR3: TGTGCCAGTAGTCCGGCGGGAGTGTCTGAGCAGTTCTTC.

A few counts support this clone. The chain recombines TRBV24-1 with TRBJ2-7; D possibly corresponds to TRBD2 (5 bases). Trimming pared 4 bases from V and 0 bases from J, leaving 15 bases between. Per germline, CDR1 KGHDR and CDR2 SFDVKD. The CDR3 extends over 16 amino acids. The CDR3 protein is CATSELPSRSSYEQYF. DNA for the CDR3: TGTGCCACCAGTGAACTCCCTAGCAGGAGCTCCTACGAGCAGTACTTC.

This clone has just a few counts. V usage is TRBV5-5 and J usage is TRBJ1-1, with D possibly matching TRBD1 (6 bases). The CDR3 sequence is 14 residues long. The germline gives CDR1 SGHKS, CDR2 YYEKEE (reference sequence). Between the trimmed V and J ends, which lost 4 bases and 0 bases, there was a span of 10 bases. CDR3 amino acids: CASSQGQLNTEAFF. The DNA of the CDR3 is TGTGCCAGCAGCCAGGGACAACTGAACACTGAAGCTTTCTTT.

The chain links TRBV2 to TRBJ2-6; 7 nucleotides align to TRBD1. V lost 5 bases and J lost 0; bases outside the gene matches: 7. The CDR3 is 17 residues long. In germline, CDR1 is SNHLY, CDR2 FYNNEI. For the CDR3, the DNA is TGTGCCAGCAGTACGGGACAGAAGTTCTCTGGGGCCAACGTCCTGACTTTC. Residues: CASSTGQKFSGANVLTF.

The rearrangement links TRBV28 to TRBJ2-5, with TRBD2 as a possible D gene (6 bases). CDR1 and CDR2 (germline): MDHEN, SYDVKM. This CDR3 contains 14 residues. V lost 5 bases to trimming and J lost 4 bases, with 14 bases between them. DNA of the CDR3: TGTGCCAGCAGTCCATATGGAGGGCCAGAGACCCAGTACTTC. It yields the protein CASSPYGGPETQYF.

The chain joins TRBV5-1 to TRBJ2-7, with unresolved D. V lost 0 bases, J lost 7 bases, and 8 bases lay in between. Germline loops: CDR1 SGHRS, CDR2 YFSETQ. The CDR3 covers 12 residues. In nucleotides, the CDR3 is TGCGCCAGCAGCTTGGGAGGTGGGGAGCAGTACTTC. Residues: CASSLGGGEQYF. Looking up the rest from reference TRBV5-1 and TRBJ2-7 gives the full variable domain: KAGVTQTPRYLIKTRGQQVTLSCSPISGHRSVSWYQQTPGQGLQFLFEYFSETQRNKGNFPGRFSGRQFSNSRSEMNVSTLELGDSALYLCASSLGGGEQYFGPGTRLTVT.

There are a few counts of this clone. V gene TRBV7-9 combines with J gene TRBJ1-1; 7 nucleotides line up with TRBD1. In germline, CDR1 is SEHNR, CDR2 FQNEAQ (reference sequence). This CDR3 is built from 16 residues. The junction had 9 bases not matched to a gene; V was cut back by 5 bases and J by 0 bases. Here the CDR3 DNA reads TGTGCCAGCAGCGTCACAGGGGATTGGATGAACACTGAAGCTTTCTTT. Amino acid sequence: CASSVTGDWMNTEAFF.

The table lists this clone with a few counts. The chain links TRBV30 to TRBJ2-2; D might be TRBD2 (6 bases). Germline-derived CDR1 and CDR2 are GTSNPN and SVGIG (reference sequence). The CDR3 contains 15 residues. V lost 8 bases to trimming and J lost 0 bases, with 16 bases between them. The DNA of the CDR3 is TGTGCCAGCCGGCTAGCGAACACGAACACCGGGGAGCTGTTTTTT. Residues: CASRLANTNTGELFF.

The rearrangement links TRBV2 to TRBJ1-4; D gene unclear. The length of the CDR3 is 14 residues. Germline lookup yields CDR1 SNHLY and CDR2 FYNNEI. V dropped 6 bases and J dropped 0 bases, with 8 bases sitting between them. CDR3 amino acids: CASSRGATNEKLFF. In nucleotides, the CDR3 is TGTGCCAGCAGCCGCGGGGCAACTAATGAAAAACTGTTTTTT.

CDR3 sequence: CASSISSVGQYEQYF. The CDR3 DNA reads TGTGCCAGCAGCATCTCTAGCGTGGGGCAATACGAGCAGTACTTC. The rearrangement links TRBV21-1 to TRBJ2-7; the tabulated D call, TRBD2, remains unverified against the DNA. TRBV21-1 is shown as a pseudogene. The CDR3 has 15 amino acids.

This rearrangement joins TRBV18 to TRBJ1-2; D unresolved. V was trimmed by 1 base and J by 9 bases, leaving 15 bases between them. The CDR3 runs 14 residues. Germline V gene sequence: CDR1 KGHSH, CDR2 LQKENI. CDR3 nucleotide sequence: TGTGCCAGCTCACCACTGTCGGAGGAGGGTAGCTACACCTTC. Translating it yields CASSPLSEEGSYTF.

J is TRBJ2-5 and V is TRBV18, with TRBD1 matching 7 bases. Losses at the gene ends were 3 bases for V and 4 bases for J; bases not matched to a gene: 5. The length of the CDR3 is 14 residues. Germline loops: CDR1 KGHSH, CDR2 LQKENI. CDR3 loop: CASSPTGLTETQYF. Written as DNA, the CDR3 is TGTGCCAGCTCACCGACAGGGTTGACAGAGACCCAGTACTTC. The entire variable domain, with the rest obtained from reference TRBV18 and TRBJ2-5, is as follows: NAGVMQNPRHLVRRRGQEARLRCSPMKGHSHVYWYRQLPEEGLKFMVYLQKENIIDESGMPKERFSAEFPKEGPSILRIQQVVRGDSAAYFCASSPTGLTETQYFGPGTRLLVL.

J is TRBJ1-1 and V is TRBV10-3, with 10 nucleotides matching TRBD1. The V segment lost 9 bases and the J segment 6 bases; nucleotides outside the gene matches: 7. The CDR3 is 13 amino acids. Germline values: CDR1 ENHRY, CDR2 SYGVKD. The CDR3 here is CAIRTGGLSEAFF. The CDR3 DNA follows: TGTGCCATACGGACAGGGGGGTTGTCTGAAGCTTTCTTT.

This CDR3 is CASSEGRDYTEAFF. CDR3 sequence (DNA): TGTGCCAGCAGTGAGGGAAGGGACTACACTGAAGCTTTCTTT. The rearrangement links TRBV25-1 to TRBJ1-1, with a possible D match to TRBD1 (5 bases). This CDR3 has 14 amino acids. The V gene's germline CDR1 is MGHDK and CDR2 SYGVNS. Trimming took 3 bases from V and 3 from J, leaving 11 bases between them.

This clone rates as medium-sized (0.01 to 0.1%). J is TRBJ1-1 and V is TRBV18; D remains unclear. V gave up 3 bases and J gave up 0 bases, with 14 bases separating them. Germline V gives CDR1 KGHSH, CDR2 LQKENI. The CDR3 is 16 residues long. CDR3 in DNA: TGTGCCAGCTCACCCCTGGCACAGACCATGAACACTGAAGCTTTCTTT. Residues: CASSPLAQTMNTEAFF. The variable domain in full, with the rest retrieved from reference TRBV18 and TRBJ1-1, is NAGVMQNPRHLVRRRGQEARLRCSPMKGHSHVYWYRQLPEEGLKFMVYLQKENIIDESGMPKERFSAEFPKEGPSILRIQQVVRGDSAAYFCASSPLAQTMNTEAFFGQGTRLTVV.

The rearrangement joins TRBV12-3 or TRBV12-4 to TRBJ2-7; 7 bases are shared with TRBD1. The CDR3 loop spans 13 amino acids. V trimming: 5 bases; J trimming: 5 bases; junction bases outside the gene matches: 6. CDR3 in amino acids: CASSALQGNEQYF. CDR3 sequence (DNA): TGTGCCAGCAGTGCCCTACAGGGGAACGAGCAGTACTTC.

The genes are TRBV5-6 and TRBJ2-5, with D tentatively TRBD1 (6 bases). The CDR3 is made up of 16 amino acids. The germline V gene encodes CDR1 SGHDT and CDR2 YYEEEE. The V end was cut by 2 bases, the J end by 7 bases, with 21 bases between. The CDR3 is CASSFSQQGRVGTQYF. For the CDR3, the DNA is TGTGCCAGCAGCTTTTCTCAACAGGGACGGGTCGGGACCCAGTACTTC.